This T cell receptor (beta chain) was documented in a study of blood T cell repertoires in COVID-19 (dated by TCRdb to 2020 to 2021). Describing the broader study: Samples from collaborators originated in the United States, Italy and Spain and spanned both the acute and convalescent phases of COVID-19. The prospective study material was composed of cDNA or gDNA derived from T cells, B-cell-depleted T cells, or PBMCs. Deeply sampled blood TCRbeta repertoires from subjects exposed to, actively infected with, or recovered from COVID-19 were included in the dataset. The repertoires were released in a freely available public database meant as a resource for research on the immune response to SARS-CoV-2. Samples were obtained from the ongoing ImmuneRACE study (first 160 participants) and from 950 to 1,500 subjects provided by 6 global collaborators. A de-identified subject ID, COVID-19 status, age in years and sex were almost always included in the sample metadata. Where available, HLA class I and class II types were taken from metadata supplied by the sample provider and were not determined by assay-based typing.

Reading the germline V gene gives CDR1 SGHRS and CDR2 YFSETQ. The CDR3 runs 14 residues from the cysteine to the phenylalanine. The DNA shown is the 42-base CDR3, in frame from base 1. Between the V and J ends, shortened by 3 bases and 4 bases respectively, the junction contains 13 bases. TCRbeta CDR3 regions were amplified from genomic DNA by means of the immunoSEQ Assay, a bias-controlled multiplex PCR. The published analysis was carried out like this. Within the assay, amplification of reference gene primers was used to estimate how many nucleated cells each sample contained. Sequence reads were collapsed and filtered to measure the absolute abundance of every unique TCRbeta CDR3 rearrangement. For each sample, productive Simpson clonality was calculated by taking the square root of Simpson's diversity index across productive rearrangements. The table comes from immuneACCESS by way of TCRdb, which keeps in-frame sequences with V and J called. Part of the clones is missing from these tables; in studies checked, under half for an unresolved V gene and the rest for unknown reasons. The DNA was the basis for D and trimming; V, J and clone size are from that table. The sample has roughly 150,000 clones on record, 75% to 90% of them singletons. The ten largest clonotypes hold around 3.3% of the sample.

The collaborating institutions used their own protocols to collect whole blood in K2EDTA tubes. Collaborator samples were shipped for TCRbeta analysis as frozen whole blood, isolated PBMCs, or DNA extracted from either sample type. Paper-wide results and their limitations: How much clinical and demographic metadata was included differed by source and by participant, and the metadata was provided uncurated.

To note about this clone: Its antigen remains undetermined. It has no much larger one-base neighbor in the sample; base qualities were not kept.

The specimen sequenced was peripheral blood. The chain was built from TRBV5-1 and TRBJ1-1; no D gene call is confident. This receptor was obtained from a woman aged 60 to 75 with active COVID-19. The nucleotides are TGCGCCAGCAGCTACCGGGGAAAGAGCACTGAAGCTTTCTTT. Its protein reads: CASSYRGKSTEAFF.